What follows is one T cell receptor (beta chain) and its context. For the second PCR, which ran for about 6 to 11 cycles, a sample-barcoded 5' primer and a J-beta primer mix were used. A template-switch adaptor that had 12 random nucleotides put a tag on each cDNA molecule. TCRdb re-called the 5' RACE reads through MiXCR, storing one row per CDR3 protein. The table lists 600,000 to 650,000 distinct CDR3 sequences, about 54% of them singletons. V shed 4 bases and J shed 9 bases, with 23 bases lying between them. Germline V gene sequence: CDR1 SGHKS, CDR2 YYEKEE (reference sequence). The length of the CDR3 is 15 residues. These data originate in a study of blood T cells in healthy people across ages. Across the whole study: Through template switching, about one barcoded beta molecule was captured per two T cells, as measured in model experiments.

The gene calls are TRBV5-5 and TRBJ2-7; D not certain. The source is a man aged 55 to 70 in good health. The sample taken for sequencing was blood. The DNA of the CDR3 is TGTGCCAGCAGCGCCCAGGCGATAGGCACTTATGTGCAGTACTTC. Protein product: CASSAQAIGTYVQYF.